The clone carrying this T cell receptor (beta chain) came up many times. Its antigen remains unknown. Time point meaning: newly diagnosed GD, antithyroid drugs for less than 3 months. Making the TCR library involved RNA that had been extracted from PBMCs. The sample originates from a study of regulatory T cells in long-lasting Graves disease. Study-wide points: New patients shared 800 to 1,000 public clonotypes, and persistent patients shared more, with fewer than 3,500. Persistent disease favored TRBV28, TRBJ1-2 and TRBJ2-5.

To make TCR beta libraries, researchers used iRepertoire HTBI primers and Arm-PCR of CDR3 regions. In TCRdb, the multiplex PCR reads were re-called with MiXCR into one record per CDR3 protein. This sample has approximately 470,000 distinct CDR3 sequences, with around 15% found just once. Deletions cut 4 bases from V and 4 bases from J, with 7 bases between. Germline V CDR1 and CDR2: SEHNR, FQNEAQ (reference sequence). The CDR3 is 12 amino acids. These same records also appear under a second study, on T cells in Graves' hyperthyroidism and ophthalmopathy. That source reports: Across 18 months, stable Graves' hyperthyroidism was marked by no progression to ophthalmopathy. Stable hyperthyroidism was separated from ophthalmopathy by a model based on 13 V-J features.

V gene TRBV7-9 combines with J gene TRBJ1-1; D not certain. Sequenced material: peripheral blood mononuclear cells (PBMCs), taken at new diagnosis, from a patient treated with antithyroid drugs. This receptor was taken from a man in his forties with Graves disease. The CDR3 nucleotides read TGTGCCAGCAGCTCCCTCGGCACTGAAGCTTTCTTT. It is translated as CASSSLGTEAFF.